The 29 T cell receptor beta chains below come from one sample, sequenced in a study of beta chain features in type 1 diabetes. Broader study findings: When Type 1 diabetes patients were examined, their TCRB CDR3s proved moderately but significantly shorter in all four CD4+ subsets.

Since all of the isolated RNA was reverse transcribed, expressed TCRB transcripts were what got sequenced. Measured with immunoSEQ multiplex PCR; TCRdb has only the in-frame clones, and not every one. Of 600,000 or so clones listed, approximately 13% are singletons. These TCRs are of unknown antigen specificity. The sample taken for sequencing was naive CD4+ T cells from blood. Receptors were obtained from a young man with type 1 diabetes.

This chain joins TRBV2 and TRBJ1-1, with D unclear. From germline, CDR1 is SNHLY and CDR2 FYNNEI. The CDR3 sequence is 11 residues long. V was cut by 6 bases and J by 6 bases, with 8 bases left in between. The chain's CDR3 is CASSAESEAFF. The CDR3 nucleotides read TGTGCCAGCAGCGCCGAGTCTGAAGCTTTCTTT.

This clone was detected only a few times. The V gene is TRBV28, the J gene TRBJ1-6; 7 bases line up with TRBD1. J was trimmed by 5 bases and V by 6 bases; bases with no gene match: 4. CDR3 size: 14 residues. CDR1 is MDHEN, CDR2 SYDVKM, per germline. Here the CDR3 reads CASSTGQDNSPLHF. The DNA of the CDR3 is TGTGCCAGCAGCACCGGACAGGATAATTCACCCCTCCACTTT.

The genes are TRBV19 and TRBJ1-4; D unclear. Trimming took off 5 bases at V and 8 bases at J, with 12 bases between the two ends. Germline V gene lookup returns CDR1 LNHDA and CDR2 SQIVND (reference sequence). The CDR3 length is 13 residues. CDR3 in DNA: TGTGCCAGTAGTGCGGTGGACTCGGAAAAACTGTTTTTT. Its protein product is CASSAVDSEKLFF.

This clone was seen only a few times. This chain joins TRBV7-2 and TRBJ2-5, with D perhaps matching TRBD1 or TRBD2 (5 bases each). V was clipped by 5 bases and J by 3 bases, with 10 bases between them. From germline, CDR1 is SGHTA and CDR2 FQGNSA. The CDR3 consists of 13 residues. CDR3 region: CASSEGPEETQYF. The CDR3 DNA reads as TGTGCCAGCAGCGAGGGACCAGAAGAGACCCAGTACTTC.

This clone was detected a few times. This rearrangement joins TRBV9 to TRBJ2-1; D is undetermined. The germline V gene has CDR1 SGDLS and CDR2 YYNGEE. Trimming took 0 bases from V and 6 from J, leaving 7 bases between them. The CDR3 runs to 13 residues. The CDR3 sequence is CASSVVISNEQFF. CDR3 bases: TGTGCCAGCAGCGTAGTAATTAGCAATGAGCAGTTCTTC.

This clone was counted a few times. The genes are TRBV28 and TRBJ2-2; D remains unclear. V gave up 4 bases and J gave up 0 bases, with 3 bases separating them. Germline assignment: CDR1 MDHEN and CDR2 SYDVKM. There are 13 residues in the CDR3. CDR3 region: CASSSPNTGELFF. The CDR3 DNA is TGTGCCAGCAGTTCCCCGAACACCGGGGAGCTGTTTTTT. Filled out from reference TRBV28 and TRBJ2-2, the complete variable domain reads DVKVTQSSRYLVKRTGEKVFLECVQDMDHENMFWYRQDPGLGLRLIYFSYDVKMKEKGDIPEGYSVSREKKERFSLILESASTNQTSMYLCASSSPNTGELFFGEGSRLTVL.

This sequence joins TRBV5-1 and TRBJ2-1; a possible D gene is TRBD2 (5 bases). From germline, CDR1 is SGHRS and CDR2 YFSETQ. V was shortened by 4 bases and J by 12 bases, with 17 bases between the two germline ends. This CDR3 region has 13 residues. The CDR3 protein is CASSVDWNFGQFF. DNA for the CDR3: TGCGCCAGCAGCGTGGACTGGAACTTCGGGCAGTTCTTC.

Concerning this clone: Other DNA sequences in the same sample also yield this CDR3. V usage is TRBV7-9 and J usage is TRBJ1-1; D is undetermined. The CDR3 is made up of 10 amino acids. The V gene's germline CDR1 is SEHNR and CDR2 FQNEAQ (reference sequence). The V end lost 3 bases, the J end lost 8 bases, and 4 bases lay between the germline ends. The CDR3 spells CASSLTEAFF. The DNA of the CDR3 is TGTGCCAGCAGCTTGACGGAAGCTTTCTTT.

V gene TRBV7-2 combines with J gene TRBJ2-6; D is unclear. The V end was cut by 8 bases, the J end by 1 base, with 18 bases between. Germline values: CDR1 SGHTA, CDR2 FQGNSA. The CDR3 loop spans 17 amino acids. The CDR3: CASLQSSRLSGANVLTF. The CDR3 DNA follows: TGTGCCAGCCTTCAGTCTAGTAGATTATCTGGGGCCAACGTCCTGACTTTC.

J is TRBJ1-5 and V is TRBV7-2, with 7 bases that match TRBD1. V lost 4 bases and J lost 4; bases outside the gene matches: 7. Germline V gene lookup returns CDR1 SGHTA and CDR2 FQGNSA. CDR3 length equals 15 residues. In DNA form, the CDR3 reads TGTGCCAGCAGCTGGGGACAGTCCTCAAATCAGCCCCAGCATTTT. Residues: CASSWGQSSNQPQHF.

In this sample, this clone turned up a few times. The rearrangement joins TRBV4-2 to TRBJ2-3; a weak D match, TRBD2 (6 bases). V was trimmed by 1 base and J by 0 bases, leaving 11 bases between them. This CDR3 has 16 residues. The germline V gene has CDR1 LGHNA and CDR2 YNFKEQ. CDR3 in amino acids: CASSQGTSSSTDTQYF. DNA for the CDR3: TGTGCCAGCAGCCAAGGCACTAGCTCCAGCACAGATACGCAGTATTTT.

The sample holds a few counts of this clone. The rearrangement joins TRBV2 to TRBJ1-3; maybe TRBD1 (5 bases). The CDR3 has 14 amino acids. V lost 6 bases to trimming and J lost 4 bases, with 13 bases between them. The germline V gene has CDR1 SNHLY and CDR2 FYNNEI. Here the CDR3 DNA reads TGTGCCAGCAGGCCCTTGGGGCCCGGAAACACCATATATTTT. Its translation is CASRPLGPGNTIYF.

This clone was counted a few times. This sequence joins TRBV4-3 and TRBJ1-2, with no clear D. Germline loops: CDR1 LGHNA, CDR2 YSLEER. V lost 0 bases, J lost 8 bases, and 13 bases lay in between. The CDR3 is 14 residues long. CDR3 nucleotides: TGCGCCAGCAGCCAAGATCGGTCCCGCCAAGGCTACACCTTC. This translates into CASSQDRSRQGYTF.

This clone has a handful of counts. This chain connects TRBV4-2 to TRBJ1-1, with unresolved D. V was pared by 0 bases and J by 0 bases, with 11 bases between. Germline lookup yields CDR1 LGHNA and CDR2 YNFKEQ. The CDR3 sequence is 16 residues long. As DNA, the CDR3 is TGTGCCAGCAGCCAAGAGACGGGAGCAATGAACACTGAAGCTTTCTTT. This gives the protein CASSQETGAMNTEAFF.

This clone was counted a few times. The sample holds other DNA sequences that translate to the same CDR3. The rearrangement links TRBV4-3 to TRBJ2-6; no definite D call. Trimming shortened V by 0 bases and J by 0 bases, and 3 bases separated the two germline ends. CDR3 length equals 15 residues. Germline V CDR1 and CDR2: LGHNA, YSLEER. The CDR3 sequence is CASSQDGSGANVLTF. The DNA of the CDR3 is TGCGCCAGCAGCCAAGATGGCTCTGGGGCCAACGTCCTGACTTTC.

This clone has just a few counts. The chain links TRBV18 to TRBJ1-6; D may be TRBD1 (5 bases). Trimming stripped 5 bases from V and 2 bases from J, with 10 bases between. Germline CDR1 is KGHSH and CDR2 is LQKENI. The CDR3 consists of 15 residues. CDR3 in amino acids: CASSGRVAYNSPLHF. The CDR3 nucleotides read TGTGCCAGCTCAGGCAGGGTCGCCTATAATTCACCCCTCCACTTT. The full variable domain, its missing parts supplied by reference TRBV18 and TRBJ1-6, is NAGVMQNPRHLVRRRGQEARLRCSPMKGHSHVYWYRQLPEEGLKFMVYLQKENIIDESGMPKERFSAEFPKEGPSILRIQQVVRGDSAAYFCASSGRVAYNSPLHFGNGTRLTVT.

The rearrangement uses TRBV5-1 and TRBJ2-4; the D gene is possibly TRBD1 (5 bases). Germline loops: CDR1 SGHRS, CDR2 YFSETQ. The CDR3 is 15 residues long. The ends were cut back, 1 base at V and 8 bases at J, with 16 bases in the middle. CDR3 bases: TGCGCCAGCAGCTTGTCGGCAGGGAAGGATTACATTCAGTACTTC. It specifies CASSLSAGKDYIQYF.

This clone showed up just a few times. The same CDR3 also results from other DNA sequences found in this sample. This sequence joins TRBV7-2 and TRBJ1-4; perhaps TRBD1 as D (5 bases). From germline, CDR1 is SGHTA and CDR2 FQGNSA. Trimming removed 5 bases from V and 2 bases from J, with 12 bases in between. The CDR3 totals 15 residues. Here the CDR3 reads CASSPRGSTNEKLFF. CDR3 bases: TGTGCCAGCAGCCCCCGGGGGTCGACTAATGAAAAACTGTTTTTT.

This clone was recorded a few times. This chain links TRBV7-9 with TRBJ2-5, with no clear D. CDR3 length: 14 amino acids. Germline CDR1 and CDR2: SEHNR and FQNEAQ (reference sequence). V was trimmed by 1 base and J by 5 bases, leaving 11 bases between them. The CDR3 here is CASSLVVGIETQYF. CDR3 sequence (DNA): TGTGCCAGCAGCTTAGTAGTGGGCATCGAGACCCAGTACTTC.

The V and J genes are TRBV5-6 and TRBJ1-1, with D unclear. The germline V gene encodes CDR1 SGHDT and CDR2 YYEEEE. The CDR3 is made up of 11 amino acids. Trimming shortened V by 0 bases and J by 8 bases, and 5 bases separated the two germline ends. The CDR3 DNA is TGTGCCAGCAGCTTGGAGGTAGAAGCTTTCTTT. Amino acid sequence: CASSLEVEAFF.

Note on this clone: Other DNA sequences from this sample encode an identical CDR3 as well. V usage is TRBV2 and J usage is TRBJ1-2; D gene uncertain. CDR3 length: 11 residues. Germline V lookup: CDR1 SNHLY, CDR2 FYNNEI. The ends were cut back, 3 bases at V and 3 bases at J, with 2 bases in the middle. CDR3 bases: TGTGCCAGCAGTGAGGACTATGGCTACACCTTC. It specifies CASSEDYGYTF.

This chain joins TRBV7-2 and TRBJ1-3; D unclear. The CDR3 runs 14 residues. CDR1 is SGHTA and CDR2 is FQGNSA in the germline V gene. Trimming removed 7 bases at V and 0 bases at J, with 10 bases between. DNA of the CDR3: TGTGCCAGCACCCCGGTGAACTCTGGAAACACCATATATTTT. Encoded protein: CASTPVNSGNTIYF.

The CDR3 region is CASRIGGLVYNEQFF. CDR3 nucleotides: TGTGCCAGCAGGATCGGGGGGTTGGTGTACAATGAGCAGTTCTTC. The chain couples TRBV6-5 to TRBJ2-1, with 7 bases lining up with TRBD2. V lost 6 bases and J lost 4; bases outside the gene matches: 9. This CDR3 spans 15 amino acids. Germline loops: CDR1 MNHEY, CDR2 SVGAGI.

This clone came up a few times. The rearrangement links TRBV6-4 to TRBJ1-5; no clear D. V was cut by 3 bases and J by 4 bases, with 7 bases left in between. Germline CDR1 and CDR2: MRHNA and SNTAGT. The CDR3 is 13 residues long. The CDR3 is CASSESVNQPQHF. The CDR3 DNA reads TGTGCCAGCAGTGAGTCTGTAAATCAGCCCCAGCATTTT.

This sequence joins TRBV6-6 and TRBJ2-1; no clear D. Germline CDR1 is MNHNY and CDR2 is SVGAGI (reference sequence). The CDR3 sequence is 15 residues long. Trimming stripped 6 bases from V and 6 bases from J, with 18 bases between. CDR3 amino acids: CASSQTRDLLNEQFF. In DNA, the CDR3 is TGTGCCAGCAGCCAAACCCGAGACCTACTCAATGAGCAGTTCTTC.

This chain joins TRBV21-1 and TRBJ2-1; TRBD2 was called by the table and not checked on the DNA. TRBV21-1 is deemed a pseudogene. The CDR3 is 14 amino acids. The CDR3 nucleotides are TGTGCCAGCAGCAAATGGAGTAGCTGCGATGAGCAGTTCTTC. This encodes CASSKWSSCDEQFF.

The chain links TRBV30 to TRBJ2-5, with no clear D. The CDR3 sequence is 14 residues long. Germline CDR1 reads GTSNPN; CDR2 reads SVGIG (reference sequence). The V gene lost 0 bases and the J gene lost 4 bases, with 12 bases spanning the gap. This CDR3 reads CAWSVPPPVETQYF. The DNA of the CDR3 is TGTGCCTGGAGTGTCCCTCCGCCCGTAGAGACCCAGTACTTC. Filled out from reference TRBV30 and TRBJ2-5, the complete variable domain reads SQTIHQWPATLVQPVGSPLSLECTVEGTSNPNLYWYRQAAGRGLQLLFYSVGIGQISSEVPQNLSASRPQDRQFILSSKKLLLSDSGFYLCAWSVPPPVETQYFGPGTRLLVL.

Here the CDR3 DNA reads TGCAGCGTTGGGGGGGCAGGGCCCTATGGCTACACCTTC. This gives the protein CSVGGAGPYGYTF. The chain recombines TRBV29-1 with TRBJ1-2, with D possibly matching TRBD1 (6 bases). Germline V CDR1 and CDR2: SQVTM, ANQGSEA. V dropped 4 bases and J dropped 4 bases, with 13 bases sitting between them. The CDR3 spans 13 residues. The whole variable domain, remainder taken from reference TRBV29-1 and TRBJ1-2, is SAVISQKPSRDICQRGTSLTIQCQVDSQVTMMFWYRQQPGQSLTLIATANQGSEATYESGFVIDKFPISRPNLTFSTLTVSNMSPEDSSIYLCSVGGAGPYGYTFGSGTRLTVV.

This clone was seen a handful of times. J is TRBJ2-1 and V is TRBV9; D unclear. V was clipped by 5 bases and J by 4 bases, with 16 bases between them. The CDR3 has 15 amino acids. Germline-derived CDR1 and CDR2 are SGDLS and YYNGEE. CDR3 DNA sequence: TGTGCCAGCAGTCTCGCCTTGACCGCGTACAATGAGCAGTTCTTC. It encodes CASSLALTAYNEQFF.